This is a list of T cell receptor beta chains from one sample in a study of vaccination and CD4 T cells after COVID-19. TCRdb recomputed calls from the PCR reads with MiXCR, one row per CDR3 protein. The table lists roughly 9,800 distinct CDR3 sequences, roughly 31% of them singletons. These receptors' targets are unknown. Here the sequenced sample was CD4+ T cells from blood, cultured in vitro, taken after SARS-CoV-2 vaccination. The receptors originated from a human donor who had recovered from COVID-19. CDR3s include the opening cysteine and the closing phenylalanine or tryptophan. Fields, in order: V gene, clone size, J gene, D gene, CDR3 DNA, CDR3 protein. D genes are given only for firm matches. Clone size is given for some rows only: seen once, a few or many times, or a class if the clone is expanded.

>TRBV20-1|large|TRBJ1-6|-
TGCAGTGTCAGGTTGAGGTCCTATAATTCACCCCTCCACTTT
CSVRLRSYNSPLHF
>TRBV29-1|-|TRBJ1-2|TRBD1
TGCAGCGTCAAAAGGGGGACAGATTATGGCTACACCTTC
CSVKRGTDYGYTF
>TRBV20-1|-|TRBJ2-3|-
TGCAGTGCTAGAGATTCCAGCGGAAACACAGATACGCAGTATTTT
CSARDSSGNTDTQYF
>TRBV2|-|TRBJ2-2|TRBD1
TGTGCTTCCGCCGCCAGGGGGCAGACCGGGGAGCTGTTTTTT
CASAARGQTGELFF
>TRBV5-1|-|TRBJ2-5|-
TGCGCCAGCAGCTTTCAGGGAAAGGAGACCCAGTACTTC
CASSFQGKETQYF
>TRBV24-1|-|TRBJ2-1|TRBD2
TGTGCCACCAGTCAAGCTAGCGGGATCGATGAGCAGTTCTTC
CATSQASGIDEQFF
>TRBV30|few|TRBJ2-7|-
TGTGCCTGGAGTGTACGGGTGACCTCCTACGAGCAGTACTTC
CAWSVRVTSYEQYF
>TRBV19|-|TRBJ2-7|TRBD2
TGTGCCAGTAGTTTCCGTAGCGGGATAGGGTCCTACGAGCAGTACTTC
CASSFRSGIGSYEQYF
>TRBV11-2|-|TRBJ2-1|-
TGTGCCAGCAGCTTGGTCGGCCCTGAGCAGTTCTTC
CASSLVGPEQFF
>TRBV28|-|TRBJ2-7|-
TGTGCCAGCAGTTCCAGGAGGGCCTTCTCCTACGAGCAGTACTTC
CASSSRRAFSYEQYF
>TRBV6-1|-|TRBJ1-5|-
TGTGCCAGCAGTGGAAATCAGCCCCAGCATTTT
CASSGNQPQHF
>TRBV24-1|-|TRBJ2-7|-
TGTGCCACCAGTCAGGGGTCCTACGAGCAGTACTTC
CATSQGSYEQYF
>TRBV20-1|-|TRBJ1-3|-
TGCACTGCTCCTCAGGGCGCTGGGAACACCATATATTTT
CTAPQGAGNTIYF
>TRBV6-2/TRBV6-3|-|TRBJ2-1|TRBD2
TGTGCCAGCAGTCCCCGGCGGGAGTACAATGAGCAGTTCTTC
CASSPRREYNEQFF
>TRBV20-1|-|TRBJ2-1|TRBD2
TGCAGTGCCCGAGCGGGAGGCCACTACAATGAGCAGTTCTTC
CSARAGGHYNEQFF
>TRBV6-5|few|TRBJ2-4|TRBD2
TGTGCCAGCAGTTACGCTAGCGGCAAAAACATTCAGTACTTC
CASSYASGKNIQYF
>TRBV7-2|-|TRBJ2-5|-
TGTGCCAGCAGCTTAAAGGGGTCGGTCGTGAAAGAGACCCAGTACTTC
CASSLKGSVVKETQYF
>TRBV20-1|-|TRBJ1-2|-
TGCAGTGCTAGTAGCGGGCGAGGCTATGGCTACACCTTC
CSASSGRGYGYTF
>TRBV28|-|TRBJ1-5|TRBD1
TGTGCCAGCAGTCCCGGGACAGGGGGCCGGGGCAATCAGCCCCAGCATTTT
CASSPGTGGRGNQPQHF
>TRBV19|-|TRBJ1-1|-
TGTGCCAGTAGAGTCCAGGTGGGCACTGAAGCTTTCTTT
CASRVQVGTEAFF
>TRBV23-1|-|TRBJ2-2|-
TGCGCCAGCAGTCAAAAGGGAGGCACCGGGGAGCTGTTTTTT
CASSQKGGTGELFF
>TRBV20-1|-|TRBJ2-4|-
TGCAGTGCGATTAACTTCGGCAAAAACATTCAGTACTTC
CSAINFGKNIQYF
>TRBV6-5|-|TRBJ2-5|-
TGTGCCAGCAGTTTATCGGAGGCCCAGTACTTC
CASSLSEAQYF
>TRBV7-9|few|TRBJ2-7|TRBD1
TGTGCCAGCAGCCTAGGACAGGGCTACTTCGAGCAGTACTTC
CASSLGQGYFEQYF
>TRBV2|-|TRBJ1-1|-
TGTGCCAGCAGTGAAGGTCCCTCGGTGGGAGCTTTCTTT
CASSEGPSVGAFF
>TRBV18|-|TRBJ2-7|-
TGTGCCAGCTCACCACAGGGGTTCGAGCAGTACTTC
CASSPQGFEQYF
>TRBV24-1|few|TRBJ1-1|-
TGTGCCACCTGGGGGCAGCACACTGAAGCTTTCTTT
CATWGQHTEAFF
>TRBV2|-|TRBJ2-7|-
TGTGCCAGCAAAGAGGTCAGGGCCGGCTACGAGCAGCACTTC
CASKEVRAGYEQHF
>TRBV27|few|TRBJ1-2|-
TGTGCCAGCAGTTTATATCGATTAGGGGGGCCAGGGACCTATGGCTACACCTTC
CASSLYRLGGPGTYGYTF